This T cell receptor beta chain was observed in a study of cytomegalovirus exposure and HLA in healthy donors. Study as a whole: It was reported in a later analysis that the same platform had been used for the approximately 120 validation repertoires as for the approximately 670 first-cohort repertoires.

Study conclusions and caveats: According to a subsequent analysis, TCR clusters from the first cohort were inclined to appear together in the roughly 110 validation repertoires.

The table came from immunoSEQ multiplex PCR; TCRdb's copy has only in-frame clones and leaves some out. The sample contains some 170,000 clones, roughly 89% of which appear only once. From the 120-subject validation cohort, which was separate from the approximately 700-subject first cohort, the donors were drawn. This CDR3 comprises 15 residues. V dropped 5 bases and J dropped 6; count of bases not matched to a gene: 9. Germline V lookup: CDR1 SEHNR, CDR2 FQNEAQ (reference sequence). With respect to this clone: Its target is unknown.

Material: PBMCs. The chain couples TRBV7-9 to TRBJ2-1; 8 nucleotides line up with TRBD2. The sequence came from a woman aged 30 to 39 in good health and CMV-seronegative. The CDR3 here is CASSPRGALSNEQFF. CDR3 DNA sequence: TGTGCCAGCAGCCCGCGGGGGGCCCTCAGCAATGAGCAGTTCTTC.